These 21 T cell receptor beta chains were sequenced from one sample in a study of blood T cells in healthy people across ages. Combining a sample-barcoded 5' primer with a J-beta primer mix, a second PCR ran for roughly 7 to 11 cycles. Using its own MiXCR run on the 5' RACE reads, TCRdb lists one record per CDR3 protein. Here the sample spans 1.6 million or so distinct CDR3 sequences, almost 35% being singletons. Sequencing was performed on blood. These receptor sequences come from a woman in her thirties in good health.

This clonotype came up a few times. The chain joins TRBV6-2 or TRBV6-3 to TRBJ1-5, with 9 nucleotides matching TRBD1. V was clipped by 6 bases and J by 7 bases; unmatched bases: 16. The CDR3 is 17 amino acids. Germline V gene sequence: CDR1 MNHEY, CDR2 SVGEGT. This chain's CDR3 is CASRARRDRVKYQPQHF. For the CDR3, the DNA is TGTGCCAGCAGAGCACGCCGGGACAGGGTAAAATACCAGCCCCAGCATTTT.

The chain combines TRBV7-2 with TRBJ2-1; no reliable D call. V was cut by 3 bases and J by 4 bases, with 10 bases left in between. Looked up from germline, CDR1 is SGHTA and CDR2 is FQGNSA. CDR3 size: 14 residues. CDR3 protein: CASSLRFSYNEQFF. The CDR3 DNA reads as TGTGCCAGCAGCTTGAGGTTCTCGTACAATGAGCAGTTCTTC.

This clonotype has just a few counts. V and J are TRBV27 and TRBJ1-2; a weak D match, TRBD1 (5 bases). Per the germline V gene, CDR1 is MNHEY and CDR2 is SMNVEV (reference sequence). The CDR3 totals 15 residues. The V and J ends lost 2 bases and 2 bases respectively, with 12 bases between them. The CDR3 sequence is CASSLGWGTNYGYTF. CDR3 bases: TGTGCCAGCAGTTTAGGCTGGGGGACCAACTATGGCTACACCTTC.

This clonotype was observed a few times. This sequence joins TRBV20-1 and TRBJ2-1, with 8 bases identical to TRBD2. Germline values: CDR1 DFQATT, CDR2 SNEGSKA (reference sequence). The CDR3 is 15 residues long. V lost 0 bases to trimming and J lost 7 bases; unmatched junction nucleotides: 8. The CDR3 DNA sequence: TGCAGTGCTAGAGACGAAGCGGGAGTGGGAAATGAGCAGTTCTTC. It codes for CSARDEAGVGNEQFF.

The DNA of the CDR3 is TGTGCCAGCAGGAAGGGTGGACAGGGATCCAATGAGCAGTTCTTC. Its protein is CASRKGGQGSNEQFF. This chain joins TRBV6-1 and TRBJ2-1; 8 nucleotides line up with TRBD1. V trimming: 6 bases; J trimming: 6 bases; junction bases outside the gene matches: 10. CDR1 and CDR2 (germline): MNHNS, SASEGT. The CDR3 runs 15 residues.

Turning to this clonotype: One base away lies a much larger clone, so this may be a sequencing read error. This chain connects TRBV9 to TRBJ2-5; 12 nucleotides match TRBD2. The CDR3 consists of 16 residues. Germline V gene sequence: CDR1 SGDLS, CDR2 YYNGEE. The CDR3, as DNA: TGTGCCAGCAGCACCGGGACTAGCGGGTTACAAGCGACCCAGTACTTC. This sequence encodes CASSTGTSGLQATQYF.

This chain uses TRBV9 with TRBJ2-1, with D possibly called TRBD1 or TRBD2 (6 bases each). Germline CDR1 and CDR2: SGDLS and YYNGEE. The CDR3 spans 16 residues. V lost 2 bases, J lost 0 bases, and 12 bases lay in between. The DNA of the CDR3 is TGTGCCAGCAGCGTGGGGGGCAGCGGCTCCTACAATGAGCAGTTCTTC. Protein sequence: CASSVGGSGSYNEQFF.

The chain has TRBV4-2 and TRBJ2-1; D not certain. The J call may be wrong; the DNA end is better matched by TRBJ2-7. Germline lookup yields CDR1 LGHNA and CDR2 YNFKEQ. This CDR3 region has 15 residues. CDR3 protein: CASKESGKIDNEQYF. The CDR3 DNA is TGTGCCAGCAAGGAAAGTGGGAAGATTGACAATGAGCAGTACTTC.

The chain is built from TRBV12-3 or TRBV12-4 and TRBJ1-2; 8 nucleotides line up with TRBD1. After removal of 2 bases from V and 6 bases from J, the junction contained 17 bases not matched to a gene. The CDR3 runs to 18 residues. CDR3 nucleotide sequence: TGTGCCAGCAGTTTATTTTTGTTGCGCAGGGGGCGTTATGATGGCTACACCTTC. Amino acids: CASSLFLLRRGRYDGYTF.

This chain connects TRBV20-1 to TRBJ1-5; 8 nucleotides match TRBD1. V shed 3 bases and J 4 bases; nucleotides not matched to a gene: 8. Germline V gives CDR1 DFQATT, CDR2 SNEGSKA (reference sequence). This CDR3 has 15 residues. DNA of the CDR3: TGCAGTGCTAGCCCCGGACAGGGCCGAAATCAGCCCCAGCATTTT. Amino acids: CSASPGQGRNQPQHF.

This clonotype was observed a few times. The chain is built from TRBV5-1 and TRBJ2-1; either TRBD1 or TRBD2 may fit D (5 bases each). V lost 0 bases to trimming and J lost 0 bases, with 16 bases between them. Germline V lookup: CDR1 SGHRS, CDR2 YFSETQ. The CDR3 contains 18 residues. The CDR3 reads CASSLAESPGSSYNEQFF. The DNA for the CDR3 is TGCGCCAGCAGCTTGGCGGAATCGCCAGGGAGCTCCTACAATGAGCAGTTCTTC. The complete variable domain, with remaining parts taken from reference TRBV5-1 and TRBJ2-1, reads KAGVTQTPRYLIKTRGQQVTLSCSPISGHRSVSWYQQTPGQGLQFLFEYFSETQRNKGNFPGRFSGRQFSNSRSEMNVSTLELGDSALYLCASSLAESPGSSYNEQFFGPGTRLTVL.

The sample holds a few counts of this clonotype. The V and J genes are TRBV2 and TRBJ2-3; D possibly matches TRBD1 or TRBD2 (6 bases each). CDR3 length: 16 residues. The V gene lost 6 bases and the J gene lost 2 bases, with 18 bases spanning the gap. CDR1 is SNHLY, CDR2 FYNNEI, per germline. The CDR3 here is CASSRGPTGATDTQYF. In DNA form, the CDR3 reads TGTGCCAGCAGCCGTGGACCGACGGGGGCCACAGATACGCAGTATTTT.

The J gene is TRBJ2-5, the V gene TRBV7-8, with 9 nucleotides matching TRBD1. The CDR3 covers 15 residues. V trimming: 5 bases; J trimming: 2 bases; junction bases outside the gene matches: 6. Looked up from germline, CDR1 is SGHVS and CDR2 is FQNEAQ. This chain's CDR3 is CASSPDRGLQETQYF. The CDR3 region has the DNA TGTGCCAGCAGCCCGGACAGGGGACTTCAAGAGACCCAGTACTTC.

The chain has TRBV9 and TRBJ2-1; D not certain. Trimming took 4 bases from V and 6 from J, leaving 11 bases between them. The CDR3 runs to 13 residues. Germline V lookup: CDR1 SGDLS, CDR2 YYNGEE. CDR3 loop: CASSPWGLNEQFF. CDR3 DNA sequence: TGTGCCAGCAGCCCTTGGGGTCTCAATGAGCAGTTCTTC.

A word on this clonotype: At one of its ends the junction is not consistent with the germline gene, which may arise from a read error. The chain couples TRBV3-1 to TRBJ1-1, with D unresolved. The CDR3 sequence is 15 residues long. Germline V lookup: CDR1 LGHDT, CDR2 YNNKEL (reference sequence). The CDR3, as DNA: TGTGCCAACAGCCTGCCCTTTGGCCCGGGGACTGAAGCTTTCTTT. Protein sequence: CANSLPFGPGTEAFF.

This clonotype has only a few counts. The V and J genes are TRBV5-5 and TRBJ2-5; 11 bases are shared with TRBD2. V shed 3 bases, J shed 4 bases, and the junction held 8 bases outside the gene matches. The CDR3 loop spans 16 amino acids. Germline CDR1 SGHKS, CDR2 YYEKEE (reference sequence). CDR3 nucleotide sequence: TGTGCCAGCAGCTCCCACCTAGCGGGGGGTGGAGAGACCCAGTACTTC. Amino acid sequence: CASSSHLAGGGETQYF.

Only a few counts were recorded for this clonotype. This chain joins TRBV27 and TRBJ2-7; D might be TRBD1 (5 bases). CDR1 is MNHEY, CDR2 SMNVEV, per germline (reference sequence). The CDR3 consists of 14 residues. The V and J ends lost 3 bases and 6 bases respectively, with 15 bases between them. CDR3 loop: CASSLGHHAIEQYF. DNA of the CDR3: TGTGCCAGCAGTTTGGGGCATCACGCCATCGAGCAGTACTTC.

This clonotype was picked up many times. The V and J genes are TRBV7-2 and TRBJ2-3; TRBD2 aligns across 8 bases. Per germline, CDR1 SGHTA and CDR2 FQGNSA. V shed 2 bases, J shed 1 base, and the junction held 8 bases outside the gene matches. CDR3 length equals 17 residues. The CDR3 DNA reads as TGTGCCAGCAGCTTAAGGCAACGGGAGGGGGGCACAGATACGCAGTATTTT. Translating gives CASSLRQREGGTDTQYF.

The chain has TRBV9 and TRBJ2-7; 7 bases are shared with TRBD1. CDR1 SGDLS and CDR2 YYNGEE come from the germline V gene. There are 15 residues in the CDR3. Trimming removed 0 bases from V and 3 bases from J; junction bases left unmatched: 6. The CDR3 nucleotides read TGTGCCAGCAGCGTAGGAACAGGGGTCGGCTACGAGCAGTACTTC. Protein product: CASSVGTGVGYEQYF. The full variable domain, in which reference TRBV9 and TRBJ2-7 provide the parts outside the CDR3, is DSGVTQTPKHLITATGQRVTLRCSPRSGDLSVYWYQQSLDQGLQFLIQYYNGEERAKGNILERFSAQQFPDLHSELNLSSLELGDSALYFCASSVGTGVGYEQYFGPGTRLTVT.

This clonotype has only a few counts. The V gene is TRBV6-6, the J gene TRBJ1-2; no firm D call. V gave up 6 bases and J gave up 4 bases, with 15 bases separating them. CDR3 length: 14 amino acids. CDR1 MNHNY and CDR2 SVGAGI come from the germline V gene (reference sequence). CDR3 sequence reads: CASSPLGGSYGYTF. CDR3 nucleotides: TGTGCCAGCAGCCCCCTGGGTGGTAGCTATGGCTACACCTTC.

This clonotype was detected only a few times. This sequence joins TRBV20-1 and TRBJ2-1, with D possibly matching TRBD2 (7 bases). The CDR3 has 14 amino acids. The ends were cut back, 6 bases at V and 0 bases at J, with 12 bases in the middle. Germline V lookup: CDR1 DFQATT, CDR2 SNEGSKA (reference sequence). The CDR3 coding sequence is TGCAGTGCCCGGGGGGCGCTCTCCTACAATGAGCAGTTCTTC. Amino acid sequence: CSARGALSYNEQFF.